Included here is one T cell receptor beta chain sequence, with context. This clonotype was seen a handful of times. The antigen it binds to is not known. The sample holds no much larger clone one base away, and base qualities are not on file. The junction carries 9 bases between V and J, which are trimmed by 4 bases and 3 bases respectively. Looking up the germline V gene yields CDR1 ENHRY and CDR2 SYGVKD. From the cysteine up to the phenylalanine, the CDR3 has a length of 13 residues. The CDR3 DNA has 39 bases and is translated from base 1. This record comes from a study of T-cell memory formation after mild COVID-19 (dated by TCRdb to the early 2020s). Regarding the study in general: TCR sequence clusters from the two donors were largely donor specific. Longitudinal TCRalpha and TCRbeta repertoire sequencing tracked T-cell clones expanding and contracting after mild COVID-19 in two donors. The cohort was made up of two young adult volunteers, one female and one male, who were previously healthy. Paper-wide results and their limitations: Balanced CD4/CD8 phenotypes were observed for clones contracting from day 15 to 85, whereas a bias towards CD4+ was observed for a second wave of clones expanding from day 15 to 37. The second-wave clones that peaked on day 37 were not confirmed to be SARS-CoV-2 specific. Some responding clones were detected in pre-infection memory, suggesting pre-existing cross-reactive memory T cells joined the SARS-CoV-2 response. Contracting CD4+ clones appeared mostly in the CM and EM memory subsets, whereas CD8+ clones were enriched in EMRA. The study covered only a couple of mild cases, and larger cohorts including severe cases with pre-infection samples were considered necessary.

The instrument was an Illumina NovaSeq 6000. TCRalpha and TCRbeta cDNA libraries were built by 5'RACE with constant-segment primers, adding sample barcodes and unique molecular identifiers. RNA was extracted from every sample with Trizol reagent. Amplification of the libraries took two PCR steps, and the second step added a second sample barcode plus Illumina TruSeq adapters. Libraries were sequenced on an Illumina NovaSeq with 2 x 150 bp paired-end reads. The original methods were these. The reads were demultiplexed and collapsed into UMI-guided consensus sequences using migec v1.2.7. Using mixcr v2.1.11, UMI consensuses were aligned to TRA and TRB V and J templates and then assembled into clonotypes. A clonotype was counted as expanded or contracted only if both edgeR and NoisET called the change significant, with noise models trained on biological replicates. For edgeR calls, the cutoffs were a false discovery rate-adjusted p below 0.01 and a log2 fold-change threshold of 1. PCA with hierarchical clustering of max-normalized trajectories of the 1000 most abundant clonotypes was used as exploratory dynamics analysis. Separately sequenced CD4+ and CD8+ repertoires were used to assign the CD4 or CD8 phenotype of responding clones. Using fastp at Q25 and MiXCR, TCRdb reprocessed the public reads and kept productive beta chains. Each CDR3 protein gets just one entry, which takes the most common genes and DNA from the rows behind it. The V and J calls, along with clone size, are taken from TCRdb and not from the paper's own processing. Recorded for this sample are 250,000 to 400,000 distinct CDR3 sequences; approximately 15% of them occurred a single time. Around 23% of the sample belongs to the ten largest clones.

Ficoll-Paque density gradient centrifugation was used to isolate PBMCs. Sequenced: PBMCs or a T cell subset sorted from them (not recorded which). The chain couples TRBV10-3 to TRBJ2-5; a tentative D call is TRBD2 (6 bases match). The TCR originated in a man aged 18 to 29 who had mild COVID-19 (a few samples of this study predate the infection). The sample titles of this study are shuffled in the database, so cell type and time point are left out; the donor was told from shared clones. The nucleotide sequence is given as TGTGCCATCAGTGCGGGGGAGGAAGAGACCCAGTACTTC. This encodes CAISAGEEETQYF.